These T cell receptor beta chains were read from a single sample in a study of glioma-infiltrating T cells after dendritic cell vaccination. Clones were sequenced by immunoSEQ multiplex PCR, and TCRdb holds only the in-frame ones, with some missing. This sample has 85,000 to 100,000 clones, with roughly 80% found just once. This sample comprised blood, obtained after dendritic cell vaccination. Receptors originate from a human donor with glioblastoma. CDR3s include the opening cysteine and the closing phenylalanine or tryptophan. Fields, in order: D gene, V gene, clone size, J gene, CDR3 DNA, CDR3 protein. The D gene is left open where the match is weak. Clone size is shown for a subset of rows, as once, few, many or a class of expanded clone.

d_call: .
v_call: TRBV12-5
clone_size: once
j_call: TRBJ2-3
cdr3_nt: TGTGCTAGTGGTTTTTCTCGCACAGATACGCAGTATTTT
cdr3_aa: CASGFSRTDTQYF

d_call: TRBD2
v_call: TRBV18
clone_size: once
j_call: TRBJ2-5
cdr3_nt: TGTGCCAGCTCACCACGGGCTAGCGGGGGACTTGGATTCCAAGAGACCCAGTACTTC
cdr3_aa: CASSPRASGGLGFQETQYF

d_call: .
v_call: TRBV5-1
clone_size: .
j_call: TRBJ1-1
cdr3_nt: TGCGCCAGCAGCTTGGGGGCGGGAACGAACACTGAAGCTTTCTTT
cdr3_aa: CASSLGAGTNTEAFF

d_call: .
v_call: TRBV6-5
clone_size: .
j_call: TRBJ1-1
cdr3_nt: TGTGCCAGCAGTTACACGGGGGGAGCTTTCTTT
cdr3_aa: CASSYTGGAFF

d_call: .
v_call: TRBV7-3
clone_size: .
j_call: TRBJ1-5
cdr3_nt: TGTGCCAGCAGCTTAGACAACAATCAGCCCCAGCATTTT
cdr3_aa: CASSLDNNQPQHF

d_call: .
v_call: TRBV5-6
clone_size: once
j_call: TRBJ2-6
cdr3_nt: TGTGCCAGCAGCCCGGTCTCTGGGGCCAACGTCCTGACTTTC
cdr3_aa: CASSPVSGANVLTF

d_call: TRBD1
v_call: TRBV5-6
clone_size: once
j_call: TRBJ1-1
cdr3_nt: TGTGCCAGCAGCTGGACAGGGGGCGCGCGTTCACCTGAAGCTTTCTTT
cdr3_aa: CASSWTGGARSPEAFF

d_call: TRBD1
v_call: TRBV7-9
clone_size: .
j_call: TRBJ2-1
cdr3_nt: TGTGCCAGCAGCTTGCTGGGACAGGGGGCCGATGAGCAGTTCTTC
cdr3_aa: CASSLLGQGADEQFF

d_call: .
v_call: TRBV7-2
clone_size: .
j_call: TRBJ2-1
cdr3_nt: TGTGCCAGCAGCTTAGCGCTAGCCAATGAGCAGTTCTTC
cdr3_aa: CASSLALANEQFF

d_call: TRBD2
v_call: TRBV4-1
clone_size: .
j_call: TRBJ2-3
cdr3_nt: TGCGCCAGCAGTCTCCCGGGACTAGCGGGGGGGCCAAATACGCAGTATTTT
cdr3_aa: CASSLPGLAGGPNTQYF

d_call: TRBD1
v_call: TRBV7-9
clone_size: .
j_call: TRBJ2-3
cdr3_nt: TGTGCCAGCAGCTTACTTACCGGGACAGTCACAGATACGCAGTATTTT
cdr3_aa: CASSLLTGTVTDTQYF

d_call: TRBD1
v_call: TRBV6-1
clone_size: .
j_call: TRBJ1-1
cdr3_nt: TGTGCCAGCGGGAAATCAGGGGGATCGAACACTGAAGCTTTCTTT
cdr3_aa: CASGKSGGSNTEAFF

d_call: TRBD1
v_call: TRBV7-6
clone_size: .
j_call: TRBJ1-1
cdr3_nt: TGTGCCAGCAGCCCAAACAGGGGAGGGAACACTGAAGCTTTCTTT
cdr3_aa: CASSPNRGGNTEAFF

d_call: .
v_call: TRBV7-9
clone_size: .
j_call: TRBJ1-2
cdr3_nt: TGTGCCAGCAGCTTACACGGAGATAACTATGGCTACACCTTC
cdr3_aa: CASSLHGDNYGYTF

d_call: TRBD2
v_call: TRBV2
clone_size: .
j_call: TRBJ2-1
cdr3_nt: TGTGCCAGCAGTGAAGTGGGACTAGTCACGTTCTTC
cdr3_aa: CASSEVGLVTFF

d_call: TRBD1
v_call: TRBV7-3
clone_size: .
j_call: TRBJ2-3
cdr3_nt: TGTGCCAGCAGCTTGCGGACAGGGTTGAACACAGATACGCAGTATTTT
cdr3_aa: CASSLRTGLNTDTQYF

d_call: .
v_call: TRBV5-1
clone_size: .
j_call: TRBJ1-1
cdr3_nt: TGCGCCAGCAGTGGGGGGGACACTGAAGCTTTCTTT
cdr3_aa: CASSGGDTEAFF

d_call: .
v_call: TRBV9
clone_size: .
j_call: TRBJ2-1
cdr3_nt: TGTGCCAGCAGCGTCTCCGGGACATTAACCTACAATGAGCAGTTCTTC
cdr3_aa: CASSVSGTLTYNEQFF

d_call: .
v_call: TRBV11-2
clone_size: few
j_call: TRBJ2-2
cdr3_nt: TGTGCCAGCAGCTCCGAGGTCAGGGGCGGGGAGCTGTTTTTT
cdr3_aa: CASSSEVRGGELFF

d_call: TRBD1
v_call: TRBV6-1
clone_size: .
j_call: TRBJ2-5
cdr3_nt: TGTGCCAGCGGGGACAGTCAAGAGACCCAGTACTTC
cdr3_aa: CASGDSQETQYF

d_call: .
v_call: TRBV7-5
clone_size: .
j_call: TRBJ2-7
cdr3_nt: TGTGCCAGAAGTTTGCGGGGAGGTGGTGAGCAGTACTTC
cdr3_aa: CARSLRGGGEQYF

d_call: .
v_call: TRBV9
clone_size: .
j_call: TRBJ1-1
cdr3_nt: TGTGCCAGCAGCGTATTTGCCAGTCCGAACACTGAAGCTTTCTTT
cdr3_aa: CASSVFASPNTEAFF

d_call: TRBD1
v_call: TRBV15
clone_size: .
j_call: TRBJ1-4
cdr3_nt: TGTGCCACCAGCAGAACAGGGGCCGCCGAAAAACTGTTTTTT
cdr3_aa: CATSRTGAAEKLFF

d_call: .
v_call: TRBV30
clone_size: few
j_call: TRBJ2-5
cdr3_nt: TGTGCCTGGAGTAGCCTTCAAGAGACCCAGTACTTC
cdr3_aa: CAWSSLQETQYF

d_call: .
v_call: TRBV4-2
clone_size: few
j_call: TRBJ2-2
cdr3_nt: TGTGCCAGCAGCCCGGGTCTTACGAACACCGGGGAGCTGTTTTTT
cdr3_aa: CASSPGLTNTGELFF

d_call: TRBD2
v_call: TRBV7-8
clone_size: once
j_call: TRBJ2-7
cdr3_nt: TGTGCCAGCAGCCAGGCGGGGGGCGGCGAGCAGGACGAGCAGTACTTC
cdr3_aa: CASSQAGGGEQDEQYF

d_call: TRBD2
v_call: TRBV5-1
clone_size: .
j_call: TRBJ2-7
cdr3_nt: TGCGCCAGCAGCTTGGTCCGGGGGGGCCCCTACGAGCAGTACTTC
cdr3_aa: CASSLVRGGPYEQYF

d_call: .
v_call: TRBV28
clone_size: once
j_call: TRBJ1-2
cdr3_nt: TGTGCCAGCAGTCCCGGGAACAGACCTAACTATGGCTACACCTTC
cdr3_aa: CASSPGNRPNYGYTF

d_call: TRBD1
v_call: TRBV6-6
clone_size: .
j_call: TRBJ2-7
cdr3_nt: TGTGCCAGTCGCGACAGGGTCCACGAGCAGTACTTC
cdr3_aa: CASRDRVHEQYF

d_call: TRBD2
v_call: TRBV5-1
clone_size: .
j_call: TRBJ2-5
cdr3_nt: TGCGCCAGCAGCTTGGCGGGACTAGCGTATCAAGAGACCCAGTACTTC
cdr3_aa: CASSLAGLAYQETQYF

d_call: .
v_call: TRBV28
clone_size: .
j_call: TRBJ2-2
cdr3_nt: TGTGCCAGCAGTACCAATGGGGGGACCGGGGAGCTGTTTTTT
cdr3_aa: CASSTNGGTGELFF

d_call: .
v_call: TRBV27
clone_size: .
j_call: TRBJ2-4
cdr3_nt: TGTGCCAGCAGTTTATCGTTGGGGTCACAGGGATTAGCCAAAAACATTCAGTACTTC
cdr3_aa: CASSLSLGSQGLAKNIQYF

d_call: .
v_call: TRBV5-1
clone_size: .
j_call: TRBJ2-1
cdr3_nt: TGCGCCAGCACGTACATACCCCACTACAATGAGCAGTTCTTC
cdr3_aa: CASTYIPHYNEQFF

d_call: .
v_call: TRBV15
clone_size: .
j_call: TRBJ2-4
cdr3_nt: TGTGCCACCAGCAAAGAACCAGGGATGGCCAAAAACATTCAGTACTTC
cdr3_aa: CATSKEPGMAKNIQYF

d_call: TRBD2
v_call: TRBV27
clone_size: .
j_call: TRBJ2-1
cdr3_nt: TGTGCCAGCAGTTTCGGACTAGCAATACGCGGTGAGCAGTTCTTC
cdr3_aa: CASSFGLAIRGEQFF

d_call: .
v_call: TRBV7-3
clone_size: .
j_call: TRBJ1-2
cdr3_nt: TGTGCCAGCAGCACCCTCGACAGTCGGTCTTACTATGGCTACACCTTC
cdr3_aa: CASSTLDSRSYYGYTF

d_call: .
v_call: TRBV5-1
clone_size: .
j_call: TRBJ2-1
cdr3_nt: TGCGCCAGCAGCTTGCGGCCCGGTAGCGGCTCCTACAATGAGCAGTTCTTC
cdr3_aa: CASSLRPGSGSYNEQFF

d_call: .
v_call: TRBV5-1
clone_size: .
j_call: TRBJ2-7
cdr3_nt: TGCGCCAGCAGCTTTGTAGGGGACTCCTACGAGCAGTACTTC
cdr3_aa: CASSFVGDSYEQYF

d_call: .
v_call: TRBV9
clone_size: .
j_call: TRBJ2-1
cdr3_nt: TGTGCCAGCAGCGAAACCACTAGGGATGAGCAGTTCTTC
cdr3_aa: CASSETTRDEQFF

d_call: TRBD1
v_call: TRBV18
clone_size: once
j_call: TRBJ1-2
cdr3_nt: TGTGCCAGCTCACCTCCGGGACAGGGATTATCTAACTATGGCTACACCTTC
cdr3_aa: CASSPPGQGLSNYGYTF

d_call: TRBD1
v_call: TRBV2
clone_size: .
j_call: TRBJ2-7
cdr3_nt: TGTGCCAGCAGCCCGGGACAGGCGAATCCGCGTCTGAAGCAGTACTTC
cdr3_aa: CASSPGQANPRLKQYF

d_call: TRBD2
v_call: TRBV5-1
clone_size: .
j_call: TRBJ2-7
cdr3_nt: TGCGCCAGCAGCCCATTGAGCGGGAGGGTGTACGAGCAGTACTTC
cdr3_aa: CASSPLSGRVYEQYF

d_call: TRBD1
v_call: TRBV2
clone_size: .
j_call: TRBJ1-1
cdr3_nt: TGTGCCAGCAGTGACCTGGGACAGGGGAACACTGAAGCTTTCTTT
cdr3_aa: CASSDLGQGNTEAFF

d_call: .
v_call: TRBV19
clone_size: .
j_call: TRBJ2-7
cdr3_nt: TGTGCCAGTAGTAGTCAGGCCGTGTTCTACGAGCAGTACTTC
cdr3_aa: CASSSQAVFYEQYF

d_call: TRBD2
v_call: TRBV5-8
clone_size: .
j_call: TRBJ2-1
cdr3_nt: TGTGCCAGCAGCTTGCCGGGACTAGCGGGAGGGGATGAGCAGTTCTTC
cdr3_aa: CASSLPGLAGGDEQFF

d_call: TRBD2
v_call: TRBV6-5
clone_size: few
j_call: TRBJ2-7
cdr3_nt: TGTGCCAGCAGATCGGGACTAGGGGTCTACGAGCAGTACTTC
cdr3_aa: CASRSGLGVYEQYF

d_call: .
v_call: TRBV11-2
clone_size: once
j_call: TRBJ1-5
cdr3_nt: TGTGCCAGCAGCTTACGCAGGGGAAGCCAGCCCCAGCATTTT
cdr3_aa: CASSLRRGSQPQHF

d_call: TRBD1
v_call: TRBV27
clone_size: .
j_call: TRBJ1-4
cdr3_nt: TGTGCCACCCCCGGGACAGGCACTACGAGAACCCATGAAAAACTGTTTTTT
cdr3_aa: CATPGTGTTRTHEKLFF

d_call: .
v_call: TRBV5-6
clone_size: .
j_call: TRBJ2-3
cdr3_nt: TGTGCCAGCAGCTTGAACAGACGTATCGTGGATACGCAGTATTTT
cdr3_aa: CASSLNRRIVDTQYF

d_call: .
v_call: TRBV11-2
clone_size: .
j_call: TRBJ1-4
cdr3_nt: TGTGCCAGCAGCTTTTCAGGGGCTGAAAAACTGTTTTTT
cdr3_aa: CASSFSGAEKLFF